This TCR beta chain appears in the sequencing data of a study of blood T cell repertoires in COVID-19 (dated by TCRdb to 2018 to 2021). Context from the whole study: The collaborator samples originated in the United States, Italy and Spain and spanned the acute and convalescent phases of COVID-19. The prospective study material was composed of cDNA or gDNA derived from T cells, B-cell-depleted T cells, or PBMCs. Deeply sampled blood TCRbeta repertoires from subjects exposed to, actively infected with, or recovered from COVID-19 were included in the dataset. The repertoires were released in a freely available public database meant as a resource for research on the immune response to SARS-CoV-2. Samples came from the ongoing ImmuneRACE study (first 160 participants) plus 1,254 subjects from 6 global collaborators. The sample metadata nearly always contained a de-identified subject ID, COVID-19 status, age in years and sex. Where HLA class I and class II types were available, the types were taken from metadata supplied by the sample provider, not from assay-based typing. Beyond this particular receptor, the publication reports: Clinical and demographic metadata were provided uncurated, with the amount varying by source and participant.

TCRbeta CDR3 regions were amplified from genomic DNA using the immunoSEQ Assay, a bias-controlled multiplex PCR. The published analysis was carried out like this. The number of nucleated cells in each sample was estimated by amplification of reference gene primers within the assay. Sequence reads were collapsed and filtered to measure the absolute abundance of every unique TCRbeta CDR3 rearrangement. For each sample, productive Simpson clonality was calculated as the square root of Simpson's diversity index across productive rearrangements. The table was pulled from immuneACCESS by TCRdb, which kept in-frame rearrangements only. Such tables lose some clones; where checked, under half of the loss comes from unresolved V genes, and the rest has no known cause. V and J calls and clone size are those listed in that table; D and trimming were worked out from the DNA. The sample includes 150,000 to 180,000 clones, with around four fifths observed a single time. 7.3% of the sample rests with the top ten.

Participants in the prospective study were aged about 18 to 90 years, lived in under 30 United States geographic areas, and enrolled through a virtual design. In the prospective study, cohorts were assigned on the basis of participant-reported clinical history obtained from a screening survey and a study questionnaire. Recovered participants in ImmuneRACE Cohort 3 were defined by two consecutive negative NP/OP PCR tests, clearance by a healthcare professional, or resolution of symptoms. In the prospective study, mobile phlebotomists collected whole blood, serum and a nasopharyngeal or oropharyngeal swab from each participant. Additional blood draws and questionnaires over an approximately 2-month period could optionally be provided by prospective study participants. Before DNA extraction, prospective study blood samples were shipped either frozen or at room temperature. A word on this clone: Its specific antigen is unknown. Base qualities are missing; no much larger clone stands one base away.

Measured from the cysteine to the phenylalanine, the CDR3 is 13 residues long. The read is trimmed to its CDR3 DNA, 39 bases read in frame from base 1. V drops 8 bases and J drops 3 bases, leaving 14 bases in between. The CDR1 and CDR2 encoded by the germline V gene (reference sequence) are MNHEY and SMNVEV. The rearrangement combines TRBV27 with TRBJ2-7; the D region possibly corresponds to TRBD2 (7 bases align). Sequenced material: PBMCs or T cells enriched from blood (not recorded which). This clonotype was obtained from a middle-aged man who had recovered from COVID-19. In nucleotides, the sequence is TGTGCCAGCGGGGGCGGGGGAGGCTACGAGCAGTACTTC. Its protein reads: CASGGGGGYEQYF.